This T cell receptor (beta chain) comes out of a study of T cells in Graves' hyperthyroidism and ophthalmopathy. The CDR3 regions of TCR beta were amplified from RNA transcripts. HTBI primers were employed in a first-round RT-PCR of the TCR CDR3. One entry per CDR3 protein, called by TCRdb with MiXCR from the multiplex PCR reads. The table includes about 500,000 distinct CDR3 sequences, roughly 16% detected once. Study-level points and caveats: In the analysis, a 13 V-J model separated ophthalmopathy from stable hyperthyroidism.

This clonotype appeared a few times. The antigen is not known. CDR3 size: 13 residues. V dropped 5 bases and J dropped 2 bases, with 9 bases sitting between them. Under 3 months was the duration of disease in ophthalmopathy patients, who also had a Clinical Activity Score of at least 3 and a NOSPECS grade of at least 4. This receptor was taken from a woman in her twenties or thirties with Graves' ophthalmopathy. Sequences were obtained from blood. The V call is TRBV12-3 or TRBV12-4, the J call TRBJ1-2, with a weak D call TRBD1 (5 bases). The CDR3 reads CASSDWGNYGYTF. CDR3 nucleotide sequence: TGTGCCAGCAGTGACTGGGGGAACTATGGCTACACCTTC.